One sample yielded the 13 T cell receptor beta chains listed below, sequenced in a study of T cell responses to AZD1222 COVID-19 vaccine. Measured with immunoSEQ multiplex PCR; TCRdb has only the in-frame clones, and not every one. This sample has 130,000 to 150,000 clones, with roughly four fifths found just once. Material: peripheral blood, obtained on day 0 of MenACWY control vaccination. The receptor set was obtained from an adult in good health.

This clone was picked up a small number of times. This rearrangement joins TRBV24-1 to TRBJ2-7; D may be TRBD2 (6 bases). V lost 8 bases and J 8 bases, leaving 24 bases between the germline ends. Germline loops: CDR1 KGHDR, CDR2 SFDVKD. The CDR3 spans 15 residues. For the CDR3, the DNA is TGTGCCACCACCCCCCCCAGCCCTGGGGGGAAAAAGCAGTACGTC. Protein: CATTPPSPGGKKQYV.

The V and J genes are TRBV21-1 and TRBJ2-7. TRBV21-1 constitutes a pseudogene. This CDR3 has 13 residues. The CDR3 loop is CASSNGRAYEQYV. The CDR3 DNA is TGTGCCAGCAGCAACGGTAGGGCCTACGAGCAGTACGTC.

The chain's CDR3 is CASSQGAGGMNTEAFF. CDR3 in DNA: TGCGCCAGCAGCCAAGGGGCCGGCGGAATGAACACTGAAGCTTTCTTT. V and J are TRBV4-1 and TRBJ1-1; D unclear. The CDR3 runs to 16 residues. V shed 1 base and J shed 0 bases, with 12 bases lying between them. In germline, CDR1 is MGHRA, CDR2 YSYEKL.

The genes are TRBV4-1 and TRBJ1-2; 9 positions match TRBD1. The ends lost 0 bases at V and 4 bases at J; junction bases unmatched: 9. Germline V CDR1 and CDR2: MGHRA, YSYEKL. The CDR3 contains 17 residues. This chain's CDR3 is CASSQDSMDRGLYGYTF. In DNA, the CDR3 is TGCGCCAGCAGCCAAGATTCCATGGACAGGGGACTCTATGGCTACACCTTC.

This clone has ten or more counts. The rearrangement uses TRBV11-2 and TRBJ2-7; no firm D call. Trimming took 4 bases from V and 4 from J, leaving 11 bases between them. CDR1 and CDR2 from the germline V gene are SGHAT and FQNNGV. The CDR3 is made up of 13 amino acids. Written as DNA, the CDR3 is TGTGCCAGCAGCTCGAAGACTGGGTACGAGCAGTACGTC. Amino acid sequence: CASSSKTGYEQYV.

This chain uses TRBV6-5 with TRBJ1-5; D not resolved. The V end was cut by 8 bases, the J end by 5 bases, with 13 bases between. The CDR3 sequence is 13 residues long. The germline gives CDR1 MNHEY, CDR2 SVGAGI. Written as DNA, the CDR3 is TGTGCCAGCGTAATTCCCCTCCATCAGCCCCAGCATTTT. Encoded protein: CASVIPLHQPQHF.

V and J are TRBV19 and TRBJ1-6; D perhaps matches TRBD1 (5 bases). V was pared by 3 bases and J by 3 bases, with 12 bases between. The CDR3 totals 16 residues. Per germline, CDR1 LNHDA and CDR2 SQIVND (reference sequence). For the CDR3, the DNA is TGTGCCAGTAGTATTGCCGTGGGGGGCTATAATTCACCCCTCCACTTT. Its protein product is CASSIAVGGYNSPLHF.

The chain joins TRBV15 to TRBJ2-1; 8 bases align to TRBD2. Germline loops: CDR1 LNHNV, CDR2 YYDKDF (reference sequence). Unmatched junction bases numbered 12, after V lost 7 bases and J lost 7 bases. The length of the CDR3 is 15 residues. The CDR3 spells CATTLTGGQANEQFF. The CDR3 DNA reads as TGTGCCACCACCCTAACGGGGGGGCAGGCAAATGAGCAGTTCTTC.

This chain links TRBV9 with TRBJ2-5; D may be TRBD2 (6 bases). CDR3 length: 17 amino acids. Between the trimmed V and J ends, which lost 0 bases and 0 bases, there was a span of 15 bases. Germline loops: CDR1 SGDLS, CDR2 YYNGEE. The DNA of the CDR3 is TGTGCCAGCAGCGTAGATGAAGCGGGCGCGTACCAAGAGACCCAGTACTTC. It codes for CASSVDEAGAYQETQYF.

The chain carries TRBV19 and TRBJ1-5, with TRBD1 as a possible D gene (6 bases). The CDR3 spans 15 residues. V lost 9 bases and J lost 2, with 17 bases in between. The germline CDR1 and CDR2 sequences are LNHDA and SQIVND (reference sequence). The CDR3, as DNA: TGTGCCAGCCTACCCAGGGGCAGGGGCAATCAGCCCCAGCATTTT. Amino acids: CASLPRGRGNQPQHF.

J is TRBJ2-3 and V is TRBV5-1; D may be TRBD1 (5 bases). The ends were cut back, 0 bases at V and 4 bases at J, with 6 bases in the middle. This CDR3 has 13 amino acids. Germline CDR1 and CDR2: SGHRS and YFSETQ. The CDR3 region has the DNA TGCGCCAGCAGCTTGGAGGGGTCAGATACGCAGTATTTT. Amino acid sequence: CASSLEGSDTQYF.

The count of this clone is one. The genes are TRBV5-4 and TRBJ2-7; possible D gene TRBD2, 6 bases. Germline V lookup: CDR1 SGHNT, CDR2 YYREEE (reference sequence). This CDR3 comprises 18 residues. The V end was cut by 1 base, the J end by 0 bases, with 20 bases between. The CDR3 loop is CASSLKVGVHGSSYEQYV. CDR3 DNA: TGTGCCAGCAGCTTGAAGGTTGGGGTGCACGGGAGCTCCTACGAGCAGTACGTC.

J is TRBJ1-3 and V is TRBV6-6; D remains ambiguous. Trimming removed 3 bases at V and 3 bases at J, with 9 bases between. CDR1 is MNHNY, CDR2 SVGAGI, per germline (reference sequence). The CDR3 has 14 amino acids. The DNA for the CDR3 is TGTGCCAGCAGTTATACCAGGCTTGGAAACACCATATATTTT. Translated: CASSYTRLGNTIYF.